Following are 10 T cell receptor beta chains from one sample sequenced in a study of OX40 agonist ivuxolimab in advanced cancers. The method was immunoSEQ multiplex PCR; TCRdb's version includes in-frame clones alone and lacks a portion of them. The table has over 70,000 clones, about 86% seen once. The sample in question was CD4+ or CD8+ T cells sorted from blood, obtained in a trial of the OX40 agonist ivuxolimab. These receptors came from an adult with an advanced solid tumor such as melanoma, head and neck, liver or kidney cancer.

The rearrangement joins TRBV21-1 to TRBJ2-2. TRBV21-1 is marked as a pseudogene. The CDR3 is 15 residues long. CDR3 coding DNA: TGTGCCAGCCGGGGGACACCCCTGAGGACCGGGGAGCTGTTTTTT. This gives the protein CASRGTPLRTGELFF.

The J gene is TRBJ2-3, the V gene TRBV5-5; tentatively, D is TRBD1 or TRBD2 (5 bases each). V lost 4 bases, J lost 1 base, and 7 bases lay in between. CDR3 length equals 13 residues. Germline CDR1 reads SGHKS; CDR2 reads YYEKEE (reference sequence). CDR3: CASSRDGTDTQYF. The DNA of the CDR3 is TGTGCCAGCAGCCGGGACGGCACAGATACGCAGTATTTT. The full variable domain, its missing parts supplied by reference TRBV5-5 and TRBJ2-3, is DAGVTQSPTHLIKTRGQQVTLRCSPISGHKSVSWYQQVLGQGPQFIFQYYEKEERGRGNFPDRFSARQFPNYSSELNVNALLLGDSALYLCASSRDGTDTQYFGPGTRLTVL.

The chain recombines TRBV20-1 with TRBJ2-5; D ambiguous. V was trimmed by 3 bases and J by 5 bases, leaving 4 bases between them. CDR3 length: 10 residues. Germline CDR1 DFQATT, CDR2 SNEGSKA (reference sequence). The CDR3 DNA reads as TGCAGTGCTAGGGTTGAGACCCAGTACTTC. Its protein product is CSARVETQYF.

The genes are TRBV6-5 and TRBJ2-7; 8 nucleotides match TRBD1. The CDR3 runs 15 residues. Germline CDR1 is MNHEY and CDR2 is SVGAGI. The V gene end was trimmed by 6 bases and the J gene end by 3 bases; junction bases not matched to a gene: 10. CDR3 residues: CASRETGGRNYEQYF. CDR3 nucleotides: TGTGCCAGCAGGGAAACAGGGGGAAGGAACTACGAGCAGTACTTC.

V gene TRBV7-3 combines with J gene TRBJ2-5; TRBD2 matches at 9 bases. Germline V lookup: CDR1 SGHTA, CDR2 FQGTGA. V shed 2 bases, J shed 4 bases, and the junction held 11 bases outside the gene matches. The CDR3 is 17 amino acids. CDR3 in amino acids: CASSLSAGGGAGETQYF. As DNA, the CDR3 is TGTGCCAGCAGCTTATCCGCCGGCGGGGGGGCTGGAGAGACCCAGTACTTC.

The V and J genes are TRBV16 and TRBJ2-7, with unresolved D. Per the germline V gene, CDR1 is KGHSY and CDR2 is FQNENV. The CDR3 is 13 residues long. Trimming cost V 0 bases and J 2 bases, with 5 bases left between them. Written as DNA, the CDR3 is TGTGCCAGCAGCCAATCGAACGCCTACGAGCAGTACTTC. Amino acid sequence: CASSQSNAYEQYF.

CDR3 nucleotides: TGTGCCAGCAGTGTATTACAGGGGGTCTACGAGCAGTACTTC. Translating it yields CASSVLQGVYEQYF. The chain is built from TRBV2 and TRBJ2-7; TRBD1 matches at 8 bases. The CDR3 covers 14 residues. The junction had 5 bases not matched to a gene; V was cut back by 4 bases and J by 3 bases. Germline CDR1 reads SNHLY; CDR2 reads FYNNEI.

V and J are TRBV7-2 and TRBJ1-5, with TRBD1 as a possible D gene (5 bases). Deletions cut 5 bases from V and 6 bases from J, with 14 bases between. CDR1 and CDR2 from the germline V gene are SGHTA and FQGNSA. There are 14 residues in the CDR3. CDR3 nucleotides: TGTGCCAGCAGCCCACTCTGGGGGGGTCAGCCCCAGCATTTT. Translating gives CASSPLWGGQPQHF. Complete variable domain (other parts from reference TRBV7-2 and TRBJ1-5): GAGVSQSPSNKVTEKGKDVELRCDPISGHTALYWYRQSLGQGLEFLIYFQGNSAPDKSGLPSDRFSAERTGGSVSTLTIQRTQQEDSAVYLCASSPLWGGQPQHFGDGTRLSIL.

A word on this clone: At one of its ends the junction is not consistent with the germline gene, which may arise from a read error. This sample includes further DNA sequences coding for the same CDR3. The chain links TRBV6-1 to TRBJ1-1, with D possibly being TRBD1 (5 bases). The germline gives CDR1 MNHNS, CDR2 SASEGT. This CDR3 spans 11 amino acids. The CDR3 is CASLRVTEAFF. The CDR3 DNA reads as TGTGCCAGCCTCAGGGTTACTGAAGCTTTCTTC.

The chain is built from TRBV20-1 and TRBJ1-2; D is unclear. The length of the CDR3 is 10 residues. In germline, CDR1 is DFQATT, CDR2 SNEGSKA (reference sequence). V was pared by 6 bases and J by 6 bases, with 8 bases between. The DNA of the CDR3 is TGCAGTGCCCAGCGGGATGGCTACACCTTC. It translates to CSAQRDGYTF.